This TCR beta chain came from a study of cytomegalovirus exposure and HLA in healthy donors. Germline CDR1 is SGDLS and CDR2 is YYNGEE. J gave up 3 bases and V 4 bases, and 7 bases lay outside the gene matches. The CDR3 is 15 amino acids. Study observations and caveats: Later work showed greater clonal expansion in HLA-associated TCR beta chains than in equally common others.

Primers included in the PCR were 60 Vbeta and 13 Jbeta primers. Measured with immunoSEQ multiplex PCR; TCRdb has only the in-frame clones, and not every one. The repertoire holds about 120,000 clones, with roughly 73% as singletons. With respect to this clone: Antigen unknown.

The chain is built from TRBV9 and TRBJ2-1; 7 bases match TRBD1. The sequenced material came from PBMCs. The receptor was derived from a young woman in good health and CMV-seronegative. The CDR3 bases are TGTGCCAGCAGCTCCCGGGACAGAGACTACAATGAGCAGTTCTTC. Protein product: CASSSRDRDYNEQFF. Looking up the rest from reference TRBV9 and TRBJ2-1 gives the full variable domain: DSGVTQTPKHLITATGQRVTLRCSPRSGDLSVYWYQQSLDQGLQFLIQYYNGEERAKGNILERFSAQQFPDLHSELNLSSLELGDSALYFCASSSRDRDYNEQFFGPGTRLTVL.